This TCR beta chain is from a study of beta chain features in type 1 diabetes. General study points: Resolution of whether HLA type affects TCRB rearrangement was not achieved here.

For this clone: As yet, its antigen is unknown.

The CDR3 has 14 amino acids. The ends were cut back, 5 bases at V and 7 bases at J, with 14 bases in the middle. Germline values: CDR1 SEHNR, CDR2 FQNEAQ (reference sequence). All of the isolated RNA was reverse transcribed, so expressed TCRB transcripts were sequenced. The table came from immunoSEQ multiplex PCR; TCRdb's copy has only in-frame clones and leaves some out. The sample shows some 150,000 clones, 9% to 10% of them seen only once. The sequence came from a woman aged 35 to 49 in good health. The V call is TRBV7-9, the J call TRBJ1-4, with TRBD1 as a possible D gene (5 bases). Source material: central memory CD4+ T cells from blood. In nucleotides, the CDR3 is TGTGCCAGCAGCCTCAGTGGGGGGAGTGAAAAACTGTTTTTT. Translating gives CASSLSGGSEKLFF.